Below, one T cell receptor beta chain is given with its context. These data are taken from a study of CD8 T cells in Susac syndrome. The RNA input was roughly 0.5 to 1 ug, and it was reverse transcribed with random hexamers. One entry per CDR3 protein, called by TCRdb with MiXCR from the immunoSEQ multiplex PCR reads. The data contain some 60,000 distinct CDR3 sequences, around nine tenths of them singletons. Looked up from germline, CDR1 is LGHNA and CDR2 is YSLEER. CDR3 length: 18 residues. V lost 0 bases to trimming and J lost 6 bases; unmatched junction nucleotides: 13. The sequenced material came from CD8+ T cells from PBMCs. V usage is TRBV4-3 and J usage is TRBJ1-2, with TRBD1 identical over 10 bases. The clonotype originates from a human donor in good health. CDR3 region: CASSQDVNSDRGIDGYTF. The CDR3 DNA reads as TGCGCCAGCAGCCAAGATGTGAATTCGGACAGGGGGATAGATGGCTACACCTTC.